This T cell receptor (beta chain) was captured in a study of OX40 agonist ivuxolimab in advanced cancers. Findings and limits, study-wide: CD4+ and CD8+ blood T cells expanded clonally by week 6 at 0.1 to 3.0 mg/kg.

Profiled with immunoSEQ multiplex PCR; TCRdb holds only in-frame clones, not every one. The data contain around 60,000 clones, around 90% of them singletons. Details on this clone: Its specificity is not known.

Germline CDR1 LNHDA, CDR2 SQIVND (reference sequence). The V and J ends lost 8 bases and 9 bases respectively, with 5 bases between them. The CDR3 sequence is 9 residues long. The genes are TRBV19 and TRBJ2-1, with D unclear. This TCR was recovered from an adult with an advanced solid tumor such as melanoma, head and neck, liver or kidney cancer. The sequencing used CD4+ or CD8+ T cells sorted from blood, collected in a trial of the OX40 agonist ivuxolimab. The CDR3 coding sequence is TGTGCCAGTGGTAGTGAGCAGTTCTTC. This codes for CASGSEQFF.